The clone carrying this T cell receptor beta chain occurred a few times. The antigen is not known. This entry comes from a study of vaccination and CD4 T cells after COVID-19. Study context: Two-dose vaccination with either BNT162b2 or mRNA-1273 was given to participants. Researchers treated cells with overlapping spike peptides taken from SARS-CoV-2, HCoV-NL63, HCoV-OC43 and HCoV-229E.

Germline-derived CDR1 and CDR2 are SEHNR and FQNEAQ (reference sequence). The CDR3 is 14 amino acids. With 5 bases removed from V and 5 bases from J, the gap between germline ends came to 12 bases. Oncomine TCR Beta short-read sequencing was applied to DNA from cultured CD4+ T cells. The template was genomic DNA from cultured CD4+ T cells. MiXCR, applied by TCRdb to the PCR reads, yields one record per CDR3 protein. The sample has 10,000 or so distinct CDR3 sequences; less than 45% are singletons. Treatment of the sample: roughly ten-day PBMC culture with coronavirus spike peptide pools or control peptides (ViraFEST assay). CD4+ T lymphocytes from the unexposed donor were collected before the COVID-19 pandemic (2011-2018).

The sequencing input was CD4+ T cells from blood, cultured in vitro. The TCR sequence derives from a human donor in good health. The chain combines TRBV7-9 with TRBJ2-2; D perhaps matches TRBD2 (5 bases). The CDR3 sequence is CASSVRELTGELFF. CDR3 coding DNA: TGTGCCAGCAGCGTACGGGAATTAACCGGGGAGCTGTTTTTT.